This T cell receptor beta chain was retrieved from a study of Ad26.COV2.S vaccination and SARS-CoV-2 variants. Study-wide results and limits: Measures of TCR breadth and depth may have fallen short of total T cell responses. Following vaccination, spike-specific CD8+ and CD4+ T cell responses reportedly exhibited substantial breadth. Spike-specific TCR breadth in vaccine recipients exceeded that seen in placebo recipients.

The CDR3 sequence is 13 residues long. The V and J ends lost 5 bases and 7 bases, in that order; junction bases with no gene match: 6. CDR1 is SGHDT, CDR2 YYEEEE, per germline. Profiled with immunoSEQ multiplex PCR; TCRdb holds only in-frame clones, not every one. The sample includes around 370,000 clones, around 92% of them seen just once. With respect to this clone: Its antigen is not identified.

Sequences were derived from peripheral blood, sampled after recovery from COVID-19. The chain uses TRBV5-6 and TRBJ1-3; the match to TRBD1 covers 7 bases. This TCR was sampled from a human donor who had recovered from COVID-19. CDR3 sequence: CASRETGSNTIYF. Written as DNA, the CDR3 is TGTGCCAGCAGGGAGACAGGGTCGAACACCATATATTTT.